The T cell receptor (beta chain) under discussion was sequenced for a study of blood T cell repertoires in COVID-19. Study-level background: From the United States, Italy and Spain came samples of acute and convalescent COVID-19. PBMCs, B-cell-depleted T cells, or T cells were the source of the cDNA or gDNA that made up the material.

Original processing methods: Quantification of nucleated cells was approximated via reference gene primer amplification. TCRdb's copy holds only in-frame clones and misses some; the assay was immunoSEQ multiplex PCR. V and J calls and clone size come straight from that table; D and trimming were deduced from the DNA. The sample holds about 87,000 clones, around four fifths seen once. The material sequenced was peripheral blood. The TCR was taken from a woman in her 70s with acute or convalescent COVID-19.

The CDR3 is CATSNPTGGRAYEQYF. CDR3 DNA: TGTGCCACCAGCAATCCCACAGGGGGAAGAGCCTACGAGCAGTACTTC. V and J are TRBV15 and TRBJ2-7; 8 nucleotides line up with TRBD1. The CDR3 extends over 16 amino acids. The ends lost 4 bases at V and 2 bases at J; junction bases unmatched: 10. Germline CDR1 reads LNHNV; CDR2 reads YYDKDF (reference sequence). Using reference TRBV15 and TRBJ2-7 for the parts outside the CDR3, the full variable domain is DAMVIQNPRYQVTQFGKPVTLSCSQTLNHNVMYWYQQKSSQAPKLLFHYYDKDFNNEADTPDNFQSRRPNTSFCFLDIRSPGLGDTAMYLCATSNPTGGRAYEQYFGPGTRLTVT.